The 10 T cell receptor beta chains listed next were all sequenced from one sample in a study of a mutant IDH1 vaccine in newly diagnosed glioma. These receptors' antigens are unknown. Noted time point: week 11, during vaccination. Topical imiquimod accompanied each vaccine dose, which consisted of 300 ug of mutant IDH1 20-mer peptide. Clones were sequenced by immunoSEQ multiplex PCR, and TCRdb holds only the in-frame ones, with some missing. Among 110,000 or so clones, roughly nine tenths were seen once, and the ten largest hold roughly 0.65%. Sequencing used PBMCs, obtained from a glioma patient whose treatment included an IDH1 peptide vaccine. The origin of the receptors is a woman aged 45-60 years with glioma.

V gene TRBV7-9 combines with J gene TRBJ2-7; TRBD2 might be the D (6 bases). The CDR3 loop spans 13 amino acids. Germline loops: CDR1 SEHNR, CDR2 FQNEAQ (reference sequence). Trimming pared 5 bases from V and 2 bases from J, leaving 10 bases between. The CDR3 DNA is TGTGCCAGCAGCGAGGGACTTCCCTACGAGCAGTACTTC. This sequence encodes CASSEGLPYEQYF.

V gene TRBV10-2 combines with J gene TRBJ2-3; D gene uncertain. The CDR3 is 14 residues long. The V gene's germline CDR1 is WSHSY and CDR2 SAAADI. The V end lost 7 bases, the J end lost 2 bases, and 13 bases lay between the germline ends. CDR3 coding DNA: TGCGCCAGCACTTCGCCAGCCTCCACAGATACGCAGTATTTT. Encoded protein: CASTSPASTDTQYF.

The rearrangement joins TRBV11-2 to TRBJ2-3; the D is unclear. CDR1 is SGHAT, CDR2 FQNNGV, per germline. With 1 base removed from V and 4 bases from J, the gap between germline ends came to 12 bases. The CDR3 contains 15 residues. The CDR3 DNA sequence: TGTGCCAGCAGCTTAGGGTGGGCTCGAGCAGATACGCAGTATTTT. It is translated as CASSLGWARADTQYF.

This clone was seen only once. The chain couples TRBV30 to TRBJ1-5; D is ambiguous. Germline V gene lookup returns CDR1 GTSNPN and CDR2 SVGIG (reference sequence). The CDR3 has 13 amino acids. Trimming removed 0 bases at V and 11 bases at J, with 14 bases between. The CDR3: CAWSVRNESAQHF. CDR3 in DNA: TGTGCCTGGAGTGTCCGTAACGAATCAGCCCAGCATTTT.

V gene TRBV5-4 combines with J gene TRBJ2-5; D remains ambiguous. The CDR3 loop spans 14 amino acids. The germline V gene encodes CDR1 SGHNT and CDR2 YYREEE (reference sequence). V lost 0 bases and J lost 0, with 6 bases in between. This CDR3 reads CASSLARNQETQYF. The CDR3 nucleotides are TGTGCCAGCAGCTTGGCCCGAAACCAAGAGACCCAGTACTTC.

The chain is built from TRBV6-5 and TRBJ1-1; the D is unclear. The CDR3 is made up of 14 amino acids. V lost 6 bases and J lost 0, with 11 bases in between. Germline CDR1 MNHEY, CDR2 SVGAGI. CDR3 sequence (DNA): TGTGCCAGCAGCCAAACAGCAATGAACACTGAAGCTTTCTTT. This gives the protein CASSQTAMNTEAFF.

This rearrangement joins TRBV7-3 to TRBJ2-1; D is uncertain. The CDR3 extends over 14 amino acids. Germline loops: CDR1 SGHTA, CDR2 FQGTGA. The ends were cut back, 2 bases at V and 10 bases at J, with 15 bases in the middle. The CDR3 DNA reads as TGTGCCAGCAGCTTACGGTCTAGTTCAGGAGAGCAGTTCTTC. Its protein is CASSLRSSSGEQFF.

The V call is TRBV6-6, the J call TRBJ1-5; 7 bases match TRBD1. V was clipped by 6 bases and J by 6 bases; unmatched bases: 5. CDR1 and CDR2 (germline): MNHNY, SVGAGI (reference sequence). The CDR3 length is 13 residues. The CDR3 DNA reads TGTGCCAGCAGCACAGGGGAGGGTCAGCCCCAGCATTTT. Protein sequence: CASSTGEGQPQHF.

This clone has only one observation. The chain joins TRBV10-3 to TRBJ1-5, with D maybe TRBD1 (6 bases). Germline V CDR1 and CDR2: ENHRY, SYGVKD. This CDR3 has 16 amino acids. V was shortened by 2 bases and J by 6 bases, with 17 bases between the two germline ends. CDR3 bases: TGTGCCATCAGTGAGAAAGGGGGGCAGCTTGGTCAGCCCCAGCATTTT. This sequence encodes CAISEKGGQLGQPQHF.

The chain joins TRBV5-1 to TRBJ1-3, with a weak D call TRBD1 (5 bases). This CDR3 contains 16 residues. The V end lost 4 bases, the J end lost 4 bases, and 18 bases lay between the germline ends. The germline CDR1 and CDR2 sequences are SGHRS and YFSETQ. DNA for the CDR3: TGCGCCAGCAGCCGAGAGGGGCCGACGAGGGGAAACACCATATATTTT. Its protein is CASSREGPTRGNTIYF.